The 18 T cell receptor beta chains reported below all come from one sample, sequenced in a study of cytotoxic CD8 clonotypes in ibrutinib-treated CLL. The protocol was immunoSEQ multiplex PCR, while the TCRdb copy is restricted to in-frame clones and leaves out a portion. The table shows approximately 80,000 clones, with about 86% occurring only once. Sequences were derived from PBMCs, sampled before ibrutinib treatment. All receptors derive from a human donor with chronic lymphocytic leukemia.

This chain connects TRBV4-2 to TRBJ2-1, with 11 bases aligning to TRBD2. Germline lookup yields CDR1 LGHNA and CDR2 YNFKEQ. With V trimmed by 0 bases and J by 8 bases, 6 bases remained unmatched. The CDR3 runs 16 residues. CDR3 region: CASSQDSLAGGDEQFF. The CDR3 DNA reads as TGTGCCAGCAGCCAAGATTCCCTAGCGGGAGGCGATGAGCAGTTCTTC.

The genes are TRBV4-2 and TRBJ2-7, with 9 bases lining up with TRBD2. Germline values: CDR1 LGHNA, CDR2 YNFKEQ. The V segment lost 4 bases and the J segment 6 bases; nucleotides outside the gene matches: 13. This CDR3 contains 16 residues. DNA of the CDR3: TGTGCCAGCAGCCGGACCGGGCGGGAGGGCAAAGGCGAGCAGTACTTC. Protein: CASSRTGREGKGEQYF.

This chain connects TRBV7-9 to TRBJ1-2; D unresolved. The length of the CDR3 is 14 residues. CDR1 and CDR2 (germline): SEHNR, FQNEAQ (reference sequence). Trimming removed 1 base from V and 6 bases from J, with 12 bases in between. CDR3 DNA sequence: TGTGCCAGCAGCTTAGGAACGTCACTACATGGCTACACCTTC. This codes for CASSLGTSLHGYTF.

The chain links TRBV28 to TRBJ1-2; D is ambiguous. V was pared by 6 bases and J by 5 bases, with 7 bases between. Germline loops: CDR1 MDHEN, CDR2 SYDVKM. The CDR3 sequence is 11 residues long. CDR3 in DNA: TGTGCCAGCAGCCGGATGTATGGCTACACCTTC. This gives the protein CASSRMYGYTF.

This chain uses TRBV6-5 with TRBJ1-1, with TRBD1 matching over 9 bases. J was trimmed by 5 bases and V by 5 bases; bases with no gene match: 6. The CDR3 has 14 residues. Germline V lookup: CDR1 MNHEY, CDR2 SVGAGI. In DNA, the CDR3 is TGTGCCAGCAGTACGGACAGGGGAGGGACTGAAGCTTTCTTT. Protein sequence: CASSTDRGGTEAFF.

This clone has just a few counts. This chain links TRBV7-3 with TRBJ2-2; D uncertain. The germline CDR1 and CDR2 sequences are SGHTA and FQGTGA. Trimming left V 3 bases short and J 2 bases short, with 7 bases between. The CDR3 has 14 residues. The CDR3: CASSFLVNTGELFF. CDR3 bases: TGTGCCAGCAGCTTCTTAGTTAACACCGGGGAGCTGTTTTTT.

The chain is built from TRBV14 and TRBJ1-2; no clear D. The V gene's germline CDR1 is SGHDN and CDR2 FVKESK. Trimming pared 5 bases from V and 8 bases from J, leaving 18 bases between. The CDR3 contains 14 residues. The CDR3 nucleotides read TGTGCCAGCAGCGTGGGGTTAGCATATGGGGGCTACACCTTC. It translates to CASSVGLAYGGYTF. Looking up the rest from reference TRBV14 and TRBJ1-2 gives the full variable domain: EAGVTQFPSHSVIEKGQTVTLRCDPISGHDNLYWYRRVMGKEIKFLLHFVKESKQDESGMPNNRFLAERTGGTYSTLKVQPAELEDSGVYFCASSVGLAYGGYTFGSGTRLTVV.

The chain has TRBV7-2 and TRBJ2-1; TRBD2 matches 11 bases. The trim removed 4 bases at V and 4 bases at J, leaving 6 bases unmatched. This CDR3 region has 16 residues. Per germline, CDR1 SGHTA and CDR2 FQGNSA. The CDR3: CASSSGTSGVYNEQFF. In nucleotides, the CDR3 is TGTGCCAGCAGCTCCGGGACTAGCGGAGTATACAATGAGCAGTTCTTC.

V is TRBV10-3 and J is TRBJ1-2; D gene unclear. CDR1 is ENHRY and CDR2 is SYGVKD in the germline V gene. Trimming removed 6 bases from V and 6 bases from J, with 14 bases in between. The CDR3 has 13 residues. CDR3 bases: TGTGCCATCAGCAGTACAGAGTCCCATGGCTACACCTTC. Residues: CAISSTESHGYTF.

V gene TRBV7-9 combines with J gene TRBJ2-3; 8 bases are shared with TRBD2. CDR3 length equals 16 residues. Trimming removed 1 base from V and 1 base from J; junction bases left unmatched: 4. Germline V gives CDR1 SEHNR, CDR2 FQNEAQ (reference sequence). CDR3 in DNA: TGTGCCAGCAGCTTAGTAAGCGGGAGTGGCACAGATACGCAGTATTTT. Protein sequence: CASSLVSGSGTDTQYF. The whole variable domain, remainder taken from reference TRBV7-9 and TRBJ2-3, is DTGVSQNPRHKITKRGQNVTFRCDPISEHNRLYWYRQTLGQGPEFLTYFQNEAQLEKSRLLSDRFSAERPKGSFSTLEIQRTEQGDSAMYLCASSLVSGSGTDTQYFGPGTRLTVL.

The genes are TRBV7-8 and TRBJ1-3; D unclear. CDR1 is SGHVS, CDR2 FQNEAQ, per germline. V lost 5 bases and J 4 bases, leaving 21 bases between the germline ends. CDR3 length: 17 amino acids. CDR3 in amino acids: CASSPSAVRGLGNTIYF. CDR3 coding DNA: TGTGCCAGCAGCCCCTCGGCGGTTCGGGGTTTAGGAAACACCATATATTTT.

The chain links TRBV2 to TRBJ1-2; 7 bases are shared with TRBD1. There are 16 residues in the CDR3. Looked up from germline, CDR1 is SNHLY and CDR2 is FYNNEI. J was trimmed by 4 bases and V by 6 bases; bases with no gene match: 14. CDR3 nucleotides: TGTGCCAGCAGCCGAGACGACAGGGTAGGAGCCTATGGCTACACCTTC. Translated: CASSRDDRVGAYGYTF.

The J gene is TRBJ2-7, the V gene TRBV19, with D maybe TRBD2 (5 bases). The CDR3 length is 13 residues. Deletions cut 4 bases from V and 3 bases from J, with 10 bases between. The germline CDR1 and CDR2 sequences are LNHDA and SQIVND (reference sequence). In nucleotides, the CDR3 is TGTGCCAGTAGTACTCTTCGGGACTACGAGCAGTACTTC. As protein: CASSTLRDYEQYF. The variable domain in full, completed from reference TRBV19 and TRBJ2-7, reads DGGITQSPKYLFRKEGQNVTLSCEQNLNHDAMYWYRQDPGQGLRLIYYSQIVNDFQKGDIAEGYSVSREKKESFPLTVTSAQKNPTAFYLCASSTLRDYEQYFGPGTRLTVT.

The table lists this clone with a few counts. This rearrangement joins TRBV6-1 to TRBJ2-6; 8 bases match TRBD1. The CDR3 length is 17 residues. Trimming cost V 4 bases and J 1 base; bases outside gene matches: 6. The V gene's germline CDR1 is MNHNS and CDR2 SASEGT. The chain's CDR3 is CASSASGTGSGANVLTF. The CDR3 DNA is TGTGCCAGCAGTGCCTCCGGGACAGGTTCTGGGGCCAACGTCCTGACTTTC.

CDR3 nucleotides: TGTGCCAGTAGTATGGGTGCGGGCCGGAATTTGCCTGAAGCTTTCTTT. It is translated as CASSMGAGRNLPEAFF. The rearrangement links TRBV19 to TRBJ1-1; D gene ambiguous. The CDR3 loop spans 16 amino acids. Germline V CDR1 and CDR2: LNHDA, SQIVND (reference sequence). The V and J ends lost 3 bases and 6 bases respectively, with 20 bases between them.

This clone was observed a single time. This chain joins TRBV5-4 and TRBJ2-7; tentatively, D is TRBD1 (6 bases). The ends were cut back, 4 bases at V and 0 bases at J, with 11 bases in the middle. Looked up from germline, CDR1 is SGHNT and CDR2 is YYREEE (reference sequence). The CDR3 contains 14 residues. This CDR3 is CASSPTGSSYEQYF. For the CDR3, the DNA is TGTGCCAGCAGCCCGACAGGTAGCTCCTACGAGCAGTACTTC. Supplemented by reference TRBV5-4 and TRBJ2-7, the full variable domain reads ETGVTQSPTHLIKTRGQQVTLRCSSQSGHNTVSWYQQALGQGPQFIFQYYREEENGRGNFPPRFSGLQFPNYSSELNVNALELDDSALYLCASSPTGSSYEQYFGPGTRLTVT.

The chain employs TRBV5-1 and TRBJ2-7, with D maybe TRBD2 (5 bases). The length of the CDR3 is 15 residues. The V gene lost 2 bases and the J gene lost 3 bases, with 15 bases spanning the gap. Per germline, CDR1 SGHRS and CDR2 YFSETQ. CDR3 DNA: TGCGCCAGCAGCTTCAGCCGGGATTCTAACTACGAGCAGTACTTC. Its translation: CASSFSRDSNYEQYF.

The DNA for the CDR3 is TGTGCCAGCAGCAAAGGCGAGACCGCCAGGGTTTTCTTGAAGATTTACTACGAGCAGTACTTC. It specifies CASSKGETARVFLKIYYEQYF. V gene TRBV21-1 combines with J gene TRBJ2-7; TRBD1, the table's D call, lacks a check against the DNA. TRBV21-1 is termed a pseudogene. The CDR3 covers 21 residues.